A single sample is the source of the 13 T cell receptor beta chains below, sequenced in a study of blood T cell repertoires in COVID-19. Using immunoSEQ multiplex PCR, the repertoire was profiled, and TCRdb retains in-frame clones only, with some absent. This table has 300,000 to 350,000 clones, approximately 83% appearing once. Source material: PBMCs or T cells enriched from blood (not recorded which). The receptors here all came from a man younger than 40 who had recovered from COVID-19.

The chain couples TRBV25-1 to TRBJ1-3; D may be TRBD1 (5 bases). Trimming removed 4 bases at V and 2 bases at J, with 18 bases between. CDR1 and CDR2 from the germline V gene are MGHDK and SYGVNS. CDR3 length: 17 amino acids. This CDR3 reads CASSGLGRGFAGNTIYF. As DNA, the CDR3 is TGTGCCAGCAGTGGGTTAGGACGGGGGTTTGCTGGAAACACCATATATTTT.

The V call is TRBV15, the J call TRBJ1-2; D gene unclear. CDR3 length: 14 amino acids. The germline V and J ends were trimmed by 2 bases and 0 bases, with 7 bases remaining between them. Germline CDR1 reads LNHNV; CDR2 reads YYDKDF (reference sequence). This CDR3 is CATSRRQANYGYTF. The CDR3 DNA reads TGTGCCACCAGCAGACGCCAGGCTAACTATGGCTACACCTTC.

This clone has a handful of counts. V and J are TRBV18 and TRBJ1-3, with D perhaps TRBD1 (5 bases). The germline CDR1 and CDR2 sequences are KGHSH and LQKENI. The CDR3 loop spans 17 amino acids. V was cut by 1 base and J by 8 bases, with 21 bases left in between. In DNA form, the CDR3 reads TGTGCCAGCTCACCACGGGGAGGGGTCGGTCGGTCGGACACCATATATTTT. Protein product: CASSPRGGVGRSDTIYF.

The chain combines TRBV27 with TRBJ2-1; 7 nucleotides match TRBD1. The CDR3 sequence is 13 residues long. J lost 9 bases, V lost 3 bases, and 5 bases had no gene match. CDR1 and CDR2 (germline): MNHEY, SMNVEV (reference sequence). The CDR3 sequence is CASSFLNRGEQFF. The CDR3, as DNA: TGTGCCAGCAGTTTCCTGAACAGGGGTGAGCAGTTCTTC.

V gene TRBV27 combines with J gene TRBJ1-2; D is undetermined. V dropped 5 bases and J dropped 9 bases, with 19 bases sitting between them. CDR3 size: 14 residues. Per the germline V gene, CDR1 is MNHEY and CDR2 is SMNVEV (reference sequence). The CDR3 region has the DNA TGTGCCAGCAGTCCCACCCCGGCGGGCCGTAGCTACACCTTC. It specifies CASSPTPAGRSYTF.

The chain is built from TRBV2 and TRBJ1-1; D is uncertain. Germline V gene data show CDR1 as SNHLY and CDR2 as FYNNEI. The CDR3 consists of 13 residues. The ends were cut back, 7 bases at V and 0 bases at J, with 9 bases in the middle. The CDR3: CASNVLMNTEAFF. CDR3 DNA: TGTGCCAGCAATGTACTCATGAACACTGAAGCTTTCTTT.

This clone was seen more than once but under ten times. This chain connects TRBV5-1 to TRBJ1-2; D is possibly TRBD1 (6 bases). Germline-derived CDR1 and CDR2 are SGHRS and YFSETQ. V was shortened by 5 bases and J by 3 bases, with 14 bases between the two germline ends. The CDR3 sequence is 14 residues long. The CDR3 DNA reads as TGCGCCAGCAGAAAAGGGGGTTCGGACTATGGCTACACCTTC. It codes for CASRKGGSDYGYTF.

V and J are TRBV2 and TRBJ2-5, with TRBD2 matching over 9 bases. Trimming cost V 0 bases and J 3 bases; bases outside gene matches: 8. CDR1 is SNHLY and CDR2 is FYNNEI in the germline V gene. There are 17 residues in the CDR3. The CDR3 nucleotides are TGTGCCAGCAGTGAAGCGCTAGCGGGGTTGTCGGAAGAGACCCAGTACTTC. It specifies CASSEALAGLSEETQYF.

This chain joins TRBV6-1 and TRBJ1-2, with TRBD1 identical over 10 bases. The V segment lost 0 bases and the J segment 9 bases; nucleotides outside the gene matches: 4. CDR1 and CDR2 (germline): MNHNS, SASEGT. The length of the CDR3 is 14 residues. The CDR3 DNA sequence: TGTGCCAGCAGTGAAGCCGGGACAGGGGCCCGCTACACCTTC. Residues: CASSEAGTGARYTF.

The V call is TRBV18, the J call TRBJ1-3; 7 nucleotides line up with TRBD1. This CDR3 region has 15 residues. The V gene's germline CDR1 is KGHSH and CDR2 LQKENI. J lost 11 bases, V lost 5 bases, and 15 bases had no gene match. Written as DNA, the CDR3 is TGTGCCAGCTCAACGGACAGGACTCCTAGTCTCGCCATATATTTT. Translating gives CASSTDRTPSLAIYF. Supplemented by reference TRBV18 and TRBJ1-3, the full variable domain reads NAGVMQNPRHLVRRRGQEARLRCSPMKGHSHVYWYRQLPEEGLKFMVYLQKENIIDESGMPKERFSAEFPKEGPSILRIQQVVRGDSAAYFCASSTDRTPSLAIYFGEGSWLTVV.

Only one count was recorded for this clone. The chain is built from TRBV10-3 and TRBJ2-3; 10 nucleotides agree with TRBD2. The trim removed 10 bases at V and 2 bases at J, leaving 9 bases unmatched. Per germline, CDR1 ENHRY and CDR2 SYGVKD. The CDR3 totals 15 residues. The CDR3 sequence: CATGTSGEITDTQYF. DNA of the CDR3: TGTGCCACCGGCACTAGCGGGGAGATCACAGATACGCAGTATTTT.

This chain links TRBV4-1 with TRBJ1-3; D is unresolved. The CDR3 sequence is 15 residues long. Trimming stripped 3 bases from V and 0 bases from J, with 9 bases between. Per the germline V gene, CDR1 is MGHRA and CDR2 is YSYEKL. CDR3 region: CASSHHTGSGNTIYF. For the CDR3, the DNA is TGCGCCAGCAGCCACCACACGGGCTCTGGAAACACCATATATTTT.

The genes are TRBV3-1 (or the pseudogene TRBV3-2) and TRBJ1-2, with D possibly matching TRBD1 (6 bases). This CDR3 is 14 amino acids long. Trimming took 6 bases from V and 4 from J, leaving 15 bases between them. The V gene's germline CDR1 is LGHDT and CDR2 YNNKEL (reference sequence). CDR3 DNA sequence: TGTGCCAGCAGTGACACAGGGAGAGGCTATGGCTACACCTTC. Translation: CASSDTGRGYGYTF.